This T cell receptor beta chain was identified in a study of glioma-infiltrating T cells. At least ten counts were recorded for this clonotype. Amplification of TCR alpha and beta CDR3 regions from RNA used iRepertoire nested multiplex PCR. TCRdb redid the calling of the multiplex PCR reads with MiXCR, one entry per CDR3 protein. This table holds 100,000 to 150,000 distinct CDR3 sequences, approximately 25% found once. The CDR3 has 17 amino acids. Per the germline V gene, CDR1 is LGHNA and CDR2 is YSLEER. The V gene end was trimmed by 0 bases and the J gene end by 3 bases; junction bases not matched to a gene: 6.

This sequence was found in a human donor with low-grade glioma or glioblastoma, undergoing nonglioma brain surgery, or in good health (not recorded which). The chain is built from TRBV4-3 and TRBJ2-3, with 10 bases lining up with TRBD2. Sequencing was performed on glioma tissue, nonneoplastic brain tissue, or PBMCs (not recorded which). The CDR3 is CASSQEPAGGPTDTQYF. The CDR3, as DNA: TGCGCCAGCAGCCAAGAGCCAGCGGGAGGGCCTACAGATACGCAGTATTTT.